The entry that follows covers one T cell receptor (beta chain) sequence. The antigen is undetermined. Clones were sequenced by immunoSEQ multiplex PCR, and TCRdb holds only the in-frame ones, with some missing. Here the sample spans some 51,000 clones, roughly 77% being singletons. Germline V gene data show CDR1 as MNHNS and CDR2 as SASEGT. Between the trimmed V and J ends, which lost 5 bases and 0 bases, there was a span of 8 bases. CDR3 length: 14 amino acids. The sample belongs to a study of radiotherapy plus CTLA-4 blockade in lung cancer. On the study more broadly: More than 15% of patients responded objectively, and 31% achieved disease control.

Regarding the study as a whole: Best predicting response, reportedly, were early blood T cell clone dynamics, with interferon-beta. An expansion of tumor-derived TCR clones occurred in blood after radiotherapy plus ipilimumab.

The receptor's source is a human donor with non-small cell lung cancer who had a complete response to radiotherapy plus ipilimumab. The material was peripheral blood, obtained from a patient treated with radiotherapy plus ipilimumab. V is TRBV6-1 and J is TRBJ1-5, with unresolved D. The CDR3 protein is CASSLVHSNQPQHF. In nucleotides, the CDR3 is TGTGCCAGCAGTCTAGTTCATAGCAATCAGCCCCAGCATTTT.